Here is one T cell receptor (beta chain) with its context. Its matching antigen is unknown. The record originates from a study of T cell responses to AZD1222 COVID-19 vaccine. Study results and caveats: Spike-specific TCRs gained breadth and depth after people received two AZD1222 doses. Repertoire sampling was restricted to post-peak T cell response timepoints. Donors in the cohort were predominantly white British and more often female, and clonal diversity was possibly underestimated. Targets within unmutated variant regions were reportedly found for nearly half of spike-specific TCRs.

Libraries were prepared by immunoSEQ multiplex PCR; TCRdb keeps only in-frame clonotypes and omits some of them. This table holds about 120,000 clones, 86% found once. Germline V lookup: CDR1 SGHDN, CDR2 FVKESK. This CDR3 is built from 18 residues. Trimming removed 3 bases from V and 7 bases from J, with 24 bases in between. The sample was peripheral blood, taken 28 days after the second AZD1222 dose. V is TRBV14 and J is TRBJ1-4, with D possibly being TRBD1 (6 bases). The receptor was isolated from an adult who received the AZD1222 COVID-19 vaccine. The CDR3 DNA follows: TGTGCCAGCAGCCAGCGTTCTTTCCAGGGGCGCCTCGGTGAAAAACTGTTTTTT. It specifies CASSQRSFQGRLGEKLFF.